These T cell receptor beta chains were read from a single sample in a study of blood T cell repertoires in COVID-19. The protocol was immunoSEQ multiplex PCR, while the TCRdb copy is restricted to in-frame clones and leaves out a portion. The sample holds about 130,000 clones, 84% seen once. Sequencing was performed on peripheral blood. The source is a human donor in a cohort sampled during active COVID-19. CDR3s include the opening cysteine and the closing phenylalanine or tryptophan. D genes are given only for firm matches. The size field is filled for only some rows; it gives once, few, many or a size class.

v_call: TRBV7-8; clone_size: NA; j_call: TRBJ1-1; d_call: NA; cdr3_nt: TGTGCCAGCAGCTTAGGGCGAGGGGGTGAAGCTTTCTTT; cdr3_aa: CASSLGRGGEAFF
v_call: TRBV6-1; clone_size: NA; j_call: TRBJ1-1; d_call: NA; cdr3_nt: TGTGCCAGCAGTTATACAGCGGTAGGCACTGAAGCTTTCTTT; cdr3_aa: CASSYTAVGTEAFF
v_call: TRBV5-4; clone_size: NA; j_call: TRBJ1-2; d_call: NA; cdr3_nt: TGTGCCAGCAGCTTGGGGGCACGGTGGGGCTACACCTTC; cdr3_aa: CASSLGARWGYTF
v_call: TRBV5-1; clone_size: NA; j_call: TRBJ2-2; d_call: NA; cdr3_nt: TGCGCCAGCAGCAATGGACAGCCCGGGGAGCTGTTTTTT; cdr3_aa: CASSNGQPGELFF
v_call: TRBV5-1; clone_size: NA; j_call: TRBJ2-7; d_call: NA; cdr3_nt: TGCGCCAGCAGCTCCCTTTCTAGCTCCTACGAGCAGTACTTC; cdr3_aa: CASSSLSSSYEQYF
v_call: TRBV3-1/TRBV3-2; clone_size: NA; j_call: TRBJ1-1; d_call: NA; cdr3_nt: TGTGCCAGCAGGGGTTTCACCACGGCCAGGGACACTGAAGCTTTCTTT; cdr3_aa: CASRGFTTARDTEAFF
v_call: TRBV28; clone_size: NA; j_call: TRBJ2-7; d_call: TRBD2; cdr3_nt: TGTGCCAGCAGTTTAGTCGGGGGGGCCTCCTACGAGCAGTACTTC; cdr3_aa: CASSLVGGASYEQYF
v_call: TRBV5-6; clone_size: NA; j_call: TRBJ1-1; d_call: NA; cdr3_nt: TGTGCCAGCAGCTTGCCTCAACATGGAGGGCAACAGGAAGCTTTCTTT; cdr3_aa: CASSLPQHGGQQEAFF
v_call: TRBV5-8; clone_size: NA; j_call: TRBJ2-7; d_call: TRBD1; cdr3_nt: TGTGCCAGCAGCGATTTACCGGGACAGGGATCTCACGAGCAGTACTTC; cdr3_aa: CASSDLPGQGSHEQYF
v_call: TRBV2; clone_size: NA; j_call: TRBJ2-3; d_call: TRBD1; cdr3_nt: TGTGCCAGCAAACCCCCGACAGGGATGTCCACAGATACGCAGTATTTT; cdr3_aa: CASKPPTGMSTDTQYF
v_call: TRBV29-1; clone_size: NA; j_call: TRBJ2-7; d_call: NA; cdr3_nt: TGCAGCGTTCGGGGTTTCGGGACCTACGAGCAGTACTTC; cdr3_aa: CSVRGFGTYEQYF
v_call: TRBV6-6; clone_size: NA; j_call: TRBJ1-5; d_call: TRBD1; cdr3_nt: TGTGCCAGCAGTCACGGACAGGGTGGCAATCAGCCCCAGCATTTT; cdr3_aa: CASSHGQGGNQPQHF
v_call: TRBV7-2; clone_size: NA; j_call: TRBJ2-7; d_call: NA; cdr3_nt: TGTGCCAGCAGCCAAACCCGGGGGATCTCCTACGAGCAGTACTTC; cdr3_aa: CASSQTRGISYEQYF
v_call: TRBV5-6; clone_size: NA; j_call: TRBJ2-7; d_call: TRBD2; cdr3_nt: TGTGCCAGCAGCTTGGTTAGCGGGGGGGCCTACGAGCAGTACTTC; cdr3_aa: CASSLVSGGAYEQYF
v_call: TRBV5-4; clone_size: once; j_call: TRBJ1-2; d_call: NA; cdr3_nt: TGTGCCAGCAGCTTACAGGGACGAGCTAACTATGGCTACACCTTC; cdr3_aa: CASSLQGRANYGYTF
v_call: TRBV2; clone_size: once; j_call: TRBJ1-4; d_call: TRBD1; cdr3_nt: TGTGCCAGCAAACAGGGGACGTTCGAGGAAAAACTGTTTTTT; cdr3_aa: CASKQGTFEEKLFF
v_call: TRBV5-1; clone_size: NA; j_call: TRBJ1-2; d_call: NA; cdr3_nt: TGCGCCAGCAGCTTGGGGACAGCTTACTATGGCTACACCTTC; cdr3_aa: CASSLGTAYYGYTF
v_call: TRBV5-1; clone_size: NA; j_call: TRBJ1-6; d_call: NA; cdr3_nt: TGCGCCAGCAGCCACGGGAAGGATGATTCACCCCTCCACTTT; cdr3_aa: CASSHGKDDSPLHF
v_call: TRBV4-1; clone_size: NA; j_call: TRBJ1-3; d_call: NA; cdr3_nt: TGCGCCAGCAGCCAAGATGCGGGGGGCTTGACCGGAAACACCATATATTTT; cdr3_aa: CASSQDAGGLTGNTIYF
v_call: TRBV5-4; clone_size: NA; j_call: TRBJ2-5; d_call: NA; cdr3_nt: TGTGCCAGCAGCCCGGGACAAGTTCAAGAGACCCAGTACTTC; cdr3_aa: CASSPGQVQETQYF
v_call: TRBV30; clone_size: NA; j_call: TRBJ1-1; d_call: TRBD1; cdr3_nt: TGTGCCTGGAGACAGGGGGGAAGGGCTGAAGCTTTCTTT; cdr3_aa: CAWRQGGRAEAFF
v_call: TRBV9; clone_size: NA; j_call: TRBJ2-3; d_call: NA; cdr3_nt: TGTGCCAGCAGCGTAGACTCTAGCACAGATACGCAGTATTTT; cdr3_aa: CASSVDSSTDTQYF
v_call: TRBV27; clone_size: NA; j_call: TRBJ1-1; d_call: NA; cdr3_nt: TGTGCCAGCGTCAGGGGCACTGAAGCTTTCTTT; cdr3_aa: CASVRGTEAFF
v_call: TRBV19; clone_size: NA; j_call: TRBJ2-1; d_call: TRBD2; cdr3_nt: TGTGCCAGTAGCCTGACTAGCGGGGGTTCCTACAATGAGCAGTTCTTC; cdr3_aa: CASSLTSGGSYNEQFF
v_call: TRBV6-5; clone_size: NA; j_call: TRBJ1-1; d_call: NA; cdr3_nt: TGTGCCAGCAGTCGGGAACCCCGGACCATAGCAGCTTTCTTT; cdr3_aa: CASSREPRTIAAFF
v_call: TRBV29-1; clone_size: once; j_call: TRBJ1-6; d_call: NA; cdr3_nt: TGCAGCGTTGGGGAGGGCACTAATAATTCACCCCTCCACTTT; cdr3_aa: CSVGEGTNNSPLHF
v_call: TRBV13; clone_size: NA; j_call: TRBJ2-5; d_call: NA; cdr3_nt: TGTGCCAGCCGCGAGTCTGTCCCGACTTTGCAAGAGACCCAGTACTTC; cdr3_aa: CASRESVPTLQETQYF
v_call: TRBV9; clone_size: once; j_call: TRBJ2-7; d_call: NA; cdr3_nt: TGTGCCAGCAGCGTAGCCCCCCGGGCCTACGAGCAGTACTTC; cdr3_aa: CASSVAPRAYEQYF
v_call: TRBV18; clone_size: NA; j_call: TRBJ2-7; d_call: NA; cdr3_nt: TGTGCCAGCTCTCCTGTCGGACAGTCCTACTCCTACGAGCAGTACTTC; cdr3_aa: CASSPVGQSYSYEQYF
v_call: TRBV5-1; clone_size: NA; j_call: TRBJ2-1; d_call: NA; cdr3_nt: TGCGCCAGCAGCTTAGCAGGGGACGGGCAGTTCTTC; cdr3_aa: CASSLAGDGQFF
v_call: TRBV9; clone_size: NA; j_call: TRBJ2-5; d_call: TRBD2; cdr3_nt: TGTGCCAGCAGCGATATCACGACTAGCGGGGTTGAGACCCAGTACTTC; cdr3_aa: CASSDITTSGVETQYF
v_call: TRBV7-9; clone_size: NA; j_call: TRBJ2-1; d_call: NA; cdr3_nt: TGTGCCAGCGGGGCGCGATGGGATGAGCAGTTCTTC; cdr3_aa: CASGARWDEQFF
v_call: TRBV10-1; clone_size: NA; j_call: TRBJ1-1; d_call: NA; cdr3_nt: TGCGCCAGCAGTACTGACAAGAACACTGAAGCTTTCTTT; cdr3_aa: CASSTDKNTEAFF
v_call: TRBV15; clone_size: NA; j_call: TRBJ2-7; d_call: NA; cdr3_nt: TGTGCCACCAGCGAGGACATCAGGTACGAGCAGTACTTC; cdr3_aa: CATSEDIRYEQYF
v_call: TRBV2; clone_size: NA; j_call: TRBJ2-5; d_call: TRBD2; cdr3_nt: TGTGCCAGCAGTGGTCGTGGACTAGTAGGGGAGACCCAGTACTTC; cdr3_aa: CASSGRGLVGETQYF
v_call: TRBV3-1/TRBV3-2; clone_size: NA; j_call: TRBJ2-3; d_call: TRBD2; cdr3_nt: TGTGCCAGCAGCCCAACCCCCAGCGGGGTGGGAGATACGCAGTATTTT; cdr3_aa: CASSPTPSGVGDTQYF
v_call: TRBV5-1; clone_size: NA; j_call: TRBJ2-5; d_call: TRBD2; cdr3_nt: TGCGCCAGCAGAAAGACTAGCGGGGGGCAAGAGACCCAGTACTTC; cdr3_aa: CASRKTSGGQETQYF
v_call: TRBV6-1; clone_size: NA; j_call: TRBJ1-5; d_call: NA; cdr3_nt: TGTGCCAGCAGTGATAGGACAGCCGGGAATCAGCCCCAGCATTTT; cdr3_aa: CASSDRTAGNQPQHF
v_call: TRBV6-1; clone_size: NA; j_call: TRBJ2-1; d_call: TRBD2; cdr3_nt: TGTGCCAGCAGTGGAGGGACTAGCGTGGCCTACAATGAGCAGTTCTTC; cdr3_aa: CASSGGTSVAYNEQFF
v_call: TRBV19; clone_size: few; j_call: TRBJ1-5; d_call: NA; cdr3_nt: TGTGCCAGTAGTATAGCCAGGGGCCGAAATCAGCCCCAGCATTTT; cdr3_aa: CASSIARGRNQPQHF
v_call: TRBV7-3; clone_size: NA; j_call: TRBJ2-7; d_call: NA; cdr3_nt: TGTGCCAGCAGCGCCCCTCGGAGACTTTTCTACTACGAGCAGTACTTC; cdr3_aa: CASSAPRRLFYYEQYF